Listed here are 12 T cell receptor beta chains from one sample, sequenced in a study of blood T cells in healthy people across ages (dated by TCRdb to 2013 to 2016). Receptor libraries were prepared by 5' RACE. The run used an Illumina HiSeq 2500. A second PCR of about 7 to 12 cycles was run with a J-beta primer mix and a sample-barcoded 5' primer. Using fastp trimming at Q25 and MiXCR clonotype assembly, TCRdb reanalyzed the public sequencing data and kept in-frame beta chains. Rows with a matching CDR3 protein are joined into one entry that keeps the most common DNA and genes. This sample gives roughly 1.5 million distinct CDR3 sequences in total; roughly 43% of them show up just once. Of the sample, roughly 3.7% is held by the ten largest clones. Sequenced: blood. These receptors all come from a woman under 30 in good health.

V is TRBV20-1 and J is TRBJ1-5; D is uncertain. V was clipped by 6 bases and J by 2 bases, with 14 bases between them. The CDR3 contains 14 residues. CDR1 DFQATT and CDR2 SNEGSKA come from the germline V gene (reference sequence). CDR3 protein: CSARPRSGNQPQHF. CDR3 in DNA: TGCAGTGCCCGACCGCGGTCCGGCAATCAGCCCCAGCATTTT.

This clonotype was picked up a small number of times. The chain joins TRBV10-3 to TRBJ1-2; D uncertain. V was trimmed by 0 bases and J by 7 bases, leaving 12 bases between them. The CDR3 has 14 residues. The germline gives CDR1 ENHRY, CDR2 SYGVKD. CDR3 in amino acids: CAISESERIGGYTF. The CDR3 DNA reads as TGTGCCATCAGTGAGTCGGAAAGGATCGGTGGCTACACCTTC.

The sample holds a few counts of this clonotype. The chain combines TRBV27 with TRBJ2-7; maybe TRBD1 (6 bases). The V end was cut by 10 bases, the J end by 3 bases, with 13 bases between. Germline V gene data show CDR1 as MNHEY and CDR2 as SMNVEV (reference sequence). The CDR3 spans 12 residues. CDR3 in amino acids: CATRTEFYEQYF. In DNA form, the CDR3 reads TGTGCCACACGGACAGAATTCTACGAGCAGTACTTC.

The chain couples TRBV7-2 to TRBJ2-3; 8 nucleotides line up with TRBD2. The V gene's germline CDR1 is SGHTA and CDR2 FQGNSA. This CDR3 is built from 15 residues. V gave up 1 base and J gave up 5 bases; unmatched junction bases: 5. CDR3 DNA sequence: TGTGCCAGCAGCTTAGATCTAGCGGGCAAAGATACGCAGTATTTT. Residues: CASSLDLAGKDTQYF.

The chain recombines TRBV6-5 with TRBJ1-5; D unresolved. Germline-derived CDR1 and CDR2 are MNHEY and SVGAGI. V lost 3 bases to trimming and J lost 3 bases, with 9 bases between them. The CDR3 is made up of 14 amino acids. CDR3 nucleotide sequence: TGTGCCAGCAGTTATGGGCGGTACAATCAGCCCCAGCATTTT. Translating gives CASSYGRYNQPQHF.

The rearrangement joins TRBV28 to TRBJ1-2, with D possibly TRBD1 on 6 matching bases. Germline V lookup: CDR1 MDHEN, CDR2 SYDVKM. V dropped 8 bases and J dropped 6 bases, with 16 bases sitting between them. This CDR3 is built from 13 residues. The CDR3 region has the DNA TGTGCCAGCGCATCGCAGGGGTACGATGGCTACACCTTC. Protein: CASASQGYDGYTF.

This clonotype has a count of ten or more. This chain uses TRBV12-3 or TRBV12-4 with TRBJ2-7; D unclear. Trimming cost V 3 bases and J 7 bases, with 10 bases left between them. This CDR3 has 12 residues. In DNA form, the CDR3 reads TGTGCCAGCAGTTTCTATCAGAGGGAGCAGTACTTC. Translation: CASSFYQREQYF.

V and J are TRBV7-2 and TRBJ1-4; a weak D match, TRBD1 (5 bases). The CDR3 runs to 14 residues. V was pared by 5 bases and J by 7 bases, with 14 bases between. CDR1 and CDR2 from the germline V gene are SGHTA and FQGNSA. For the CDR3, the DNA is TGTGCCAGCAGCAAGGGACGGATGAGTGAAAAACTGTTTTTT. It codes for CASSKGRMSEKLFF. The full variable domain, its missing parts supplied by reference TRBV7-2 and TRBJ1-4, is GAGVSQSPSNKVTEKGKDVELRCDPISGHTALYWYRQSLGQGLEFLIYFQGNSAPDKSGLPSDRFSAERTGGSVSTLTIQRTQQEDSAVYLCASSKGRMSEKLFFGSGTQLSVL.

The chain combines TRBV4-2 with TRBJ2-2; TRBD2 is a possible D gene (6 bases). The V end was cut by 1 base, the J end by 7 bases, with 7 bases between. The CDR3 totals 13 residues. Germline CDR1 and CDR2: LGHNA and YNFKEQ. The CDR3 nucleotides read TGTGCCAGCAGCCAAGGGGGGGACGGGGAGCTGTTTTTT. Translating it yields CASSQGGDGELFF.

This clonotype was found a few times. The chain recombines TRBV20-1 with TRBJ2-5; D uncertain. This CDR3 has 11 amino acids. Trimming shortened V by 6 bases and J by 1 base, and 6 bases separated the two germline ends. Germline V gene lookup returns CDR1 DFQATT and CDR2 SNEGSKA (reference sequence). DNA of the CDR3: TGCAGTGCGCCATTCCAAGAGACCCAGTACTTC. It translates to CSAPFQETQYF.

CDR3: CATLGHPNTEAFF. CDR3 bases: TGTGCCACCCTTGGACACCCTAACACTGAAGCTTTCTTT. The V and J genes are TRBV10-3 and TRBJ1-1, with D maybe TRBD1 (5 bases). V dropped 10 bases and J dropped 2 bases, with 14 bases sitting between them. In germline, CDR1 is ENHRY, CDR2 SYGVKD. This CDR3 is 13 amino acids long.

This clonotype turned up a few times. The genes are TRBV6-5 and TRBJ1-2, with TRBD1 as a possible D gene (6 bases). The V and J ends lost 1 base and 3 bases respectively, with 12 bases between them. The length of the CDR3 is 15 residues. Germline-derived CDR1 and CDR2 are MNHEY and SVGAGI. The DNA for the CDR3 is TGTGCCAGCAGTTACTGGGGGGCGCGGGACTATGGCTACACCTTC. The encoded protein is CASSYWGARDYGYTF.